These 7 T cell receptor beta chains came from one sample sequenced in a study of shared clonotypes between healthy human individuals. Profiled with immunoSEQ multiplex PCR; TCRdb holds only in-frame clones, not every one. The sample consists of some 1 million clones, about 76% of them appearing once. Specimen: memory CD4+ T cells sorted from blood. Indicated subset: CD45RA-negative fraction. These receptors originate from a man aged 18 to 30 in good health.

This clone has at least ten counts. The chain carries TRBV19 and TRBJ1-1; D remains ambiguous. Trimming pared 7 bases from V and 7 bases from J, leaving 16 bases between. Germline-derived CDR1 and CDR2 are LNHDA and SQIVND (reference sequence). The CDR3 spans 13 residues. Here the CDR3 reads CASTAYRDHEAFF. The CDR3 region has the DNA TGTGCCAGTACTGCGTACAGAGACCATGAAGCTTTCTTT.

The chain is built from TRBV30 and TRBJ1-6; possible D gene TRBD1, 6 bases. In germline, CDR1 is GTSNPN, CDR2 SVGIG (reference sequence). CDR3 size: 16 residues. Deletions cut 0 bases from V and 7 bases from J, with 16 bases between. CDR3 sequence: CAWSVQQGRKNSPLHF. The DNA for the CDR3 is TGTGCCTGGAGTGTACAGCAGGGGAGGAAGAATTCACCCCTCCACTTT.

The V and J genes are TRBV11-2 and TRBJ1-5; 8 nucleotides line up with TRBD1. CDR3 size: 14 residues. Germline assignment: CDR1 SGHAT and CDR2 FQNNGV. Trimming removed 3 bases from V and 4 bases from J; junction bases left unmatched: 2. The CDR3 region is CASSFGQGNQPQHF. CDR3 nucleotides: TGTGCCAGCAGCTTCGGACAGGGTAATCAGCCCCAGCATTTT.

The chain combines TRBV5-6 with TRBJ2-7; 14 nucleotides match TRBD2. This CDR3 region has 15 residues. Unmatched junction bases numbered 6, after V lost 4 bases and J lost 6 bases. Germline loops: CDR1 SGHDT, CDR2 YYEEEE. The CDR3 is CASSVTSGGAREQYF. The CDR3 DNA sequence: TGTGCCAGCAGCGTGACTAGCGGGGGGGCCCGCGAGCAGTACTTC.

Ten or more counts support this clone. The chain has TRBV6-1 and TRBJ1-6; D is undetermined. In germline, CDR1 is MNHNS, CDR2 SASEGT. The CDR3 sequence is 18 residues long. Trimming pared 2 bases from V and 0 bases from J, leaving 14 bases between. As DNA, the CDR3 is TGTGCCAGCAGTGAATGGACTAAAGCTAGCTCCTATAATTCACCCCTCCACTTT. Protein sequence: CASSEWTKASSYNSPLHF.

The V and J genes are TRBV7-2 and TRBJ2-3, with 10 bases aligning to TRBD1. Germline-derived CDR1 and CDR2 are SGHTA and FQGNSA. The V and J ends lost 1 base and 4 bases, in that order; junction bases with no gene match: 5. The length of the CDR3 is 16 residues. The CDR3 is CASSLGRTGGSDTQYF. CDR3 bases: TGTGCCAGCAGCTTAGGCCGGACAGGGGGGTCAGATACGCAGTATTTT.

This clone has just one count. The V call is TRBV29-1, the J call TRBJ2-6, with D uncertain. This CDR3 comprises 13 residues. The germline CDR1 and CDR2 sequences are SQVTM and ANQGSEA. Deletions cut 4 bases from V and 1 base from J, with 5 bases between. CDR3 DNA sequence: TGCAGCGTTGCATTTTCTGGGGCCAACGTCCTGACTTTC. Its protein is CSVAFSGANVLTF.